The 20 T cell receptor beta chains reported below all come from one sample, sequenced in a study of T cell responses to AZD1222 COVID-19 vaccine (dated by TCRdb to about 2021). Library preparation used the immunoSEQ multiplex PCR assay. Held by TCRdb, this immuneACCESS table contains in-frame sequences only and omits some clones. Under half of the omission traces to an unresolved V gene where checked; the cause of the rest is unknown. For this sample there are some 84,000 clones; 65% to 90% appear just once. 7.9% of the sample belongs to the ten largest clones. What this sample's time point label stands for: baseline before first vaccination. Sequencing used peripheral blood, obtained on day 0 of AZD1222 vaccination. These receptors originate from an adult in good health.

The chain is built from TRBV7-3 and TRBJ2-1; tentative D call: TRBD2 (7 bases). Trimming removed 1 base at V and 10 bases at J, with 20 bases between. CDR3 length: 16 residues. Per germline, CDR1 SGHTA and CDR2 FQGTGA. Written as DNA, the CDR3 is TGTGCCAGCAGCTTAAATGGCAGGGAGGGGGTAGTGGAGCAGTTCTTC. Amino acids: CASSLNGREGVVEQFF.

This clone was found once. The chain couples TRBV21-1 to TRBJ2-1. TRBV21-1 is annotated as a pseudogene. The length of the CDR3 is 16 residues. The CDR3 sequence: CASSPRGTSIRNEQFF. Here the CDR3 DNA reads TGTGCCAGCAGCCCGCGAGGGACGTCGATTCGCAATGAGCAGTTCTTC.

The CDR3 coding sequence is TGTGCCAGCACCTTTTTGGGACAGTACTACACCTTC. Translation: CASTFLGQYYTF. J is TRBJ1-2 and V is TRBV5-4, with 7 bases fitting TRBD1. Germline V gene sequence: CDR1 SGHNT, CDR2 YYREEE (reference sequence). Trimming cost V 6 bases and J 10 bases; bases outside gene matches: 9. CDR3 length: 12 amino acids.

This clone has only a few counts. J is TRBJ1-6 and V is TRBV16; D is possibly TRBD1 (6 bases). Trimming removed 2 bases at V and 9 bases at J, with 17 bases between. Germline V CDR1 and CDR2: KGHSY, FQNENV. CDR3 length: 16 amino acids. CDR3 sequence: CASSQGGQPPGSPLHF. For the CDR3, the DNA is TGTGCCAGCAGCCAAGGGGGCCAGCCGCCGGGTTCACCCCTCCACTTT. The entire variable domain, with the rest obtained from reference TRBV16 and TRBJ1-6, is as follows: GEEVAQTPKHLVRGEGQKAKLYCAPIKGHSYVFWYQQVLKNEFKFLISFQNENVFDETGMPKERFSAKCLPNSPCSLEIQATKLEDSAVYFCASSQGGQPPGSPLHFGNGTRLTVT.

V usage is TRBV6-5 and J usage is TRBJ1-3, with 7 nucleotides matching TRBD1. CDR3 length: 15 amino acids. With V trimmed by 8 bases and J by 0 bases, 7 bases remained unmatched. Germline loops: CDR1 MNHEY, CDR2 SVGAGI. The DNA for the CDR3 is TGTGCCAGCCACAGGGGACAGAGCTCTGGAAACACCATATATTTT. The encoded protein is CASHRGQSSGNTIYF.

This clone appeared a single time. This chain links TRBV7-8 with TRBJ1-4; perhaps TRBD1 as D (5 bases). CDR1 and CDR2 (germline): SGHVS, FQNEAQ. Trimming removed 5 bases at V and 7 bases at J, with 23 bases between. There are 17 residues in the CDR3. The CDR3 DNA follows: TGTGCCAGCAGCCGATTTAATAGGGGCGCAGGCTCTGAAAAACTGTTTTTT. This sequence encodes CASSRFNRGAGSEKLFF.

This clone was recorded once. V and J are TRBV6-6 and TRBJ2-5; 8 nucleotides agree with TRBD1. The CDR3 consists of 14 residues. J lost 5 bases, V lost 2 bases, and 4 bases had no gene match. Germline V gene sequence: CDR1 MNHNY, CDR2 SVGAGI (reference sequence). Here the CDR3 reads CASSYPGGGETQYF. The CDR3 nucleotides are TGTGCCAGCAGTTACCCAGGGGGCGGGGAGACCCAGTACTTC.

The rearrangement links TRBV7-3 to TRBJ1-1, with TRBD1 identical over 9 bases. Germline assignment: CDR1 SGHTA and CDR2 FQGTGA. This CDR3 contains 17 residues. V dropped 0 bases and J dropped 1; count of bases not matched to a gene: 6. This CDR3 reads CASSLTGQGRGNTEAFF. DNA for the CDR3: TGTGCCAGCAGCTTAACGGGACAGGGCAGGGGGAACACTGAAGCTTTCTTT.

The CDR3 DNA is TGTGCCAGCAGCCTCCTATCCGCGGCAGGGCCCTTATACGATGAGCAGTTCTTC. Translated: CASSLLSAAGPLYDEQFF. This chain connects TRBV14 to TRBJ2-1; tentative D call: TRBD1 (5 bases). The CDR3 runs 18 residues. V was cut by 4 bases and J by 8 bases, with 27 bases left in between. Germline V gives CDR1 SGHDN, CDR2 FVKESK. Full variable domain (remainder filled in from reference TRBV14 and TRBJ2-1): EAGVTQFPSHSVIEKGQTVTLRCDPISGHDNLYWYRRVMGKEIKFLLHFVKESKQDESGMPNNRFLAERTGGTYSTLKVQPAELEDSGVYFCASSLLSAAGPLYDEQFFGPGTRLTVL.

The J gene is TRBJ1-5, the V gene TRBV19; 10 positions match TRBD1. Germline V gene data show CDR1 as LNHDA and CDR2 as SQIVND (reference sequence). V was pared by 7 bases and J by 0 bases, with 9 bases of the junction left unmatched. The CDR3 extends over 17 amino acids. The CDR3 protein is CASKEGQGSHSNQPQHF. CDR3 nucleotides: TGTGCCAGTAAGGAGGGACAGGGGTCGCATAGCAATCAGCCCCAGCATTTT.

The rearrangement joins TRBV7-3 to TRBJ2-7, with 8 positions matching TRBD1. V gave up 5 bases and J gave up 7 bases; unmatched junction bases: 16. The CDR3 extends over 16 amino acids. Germline V gives CDR1 SGHTA, CDR2 FQGTGA. CDR3 residues: CASSLLPGQATGEQYF. Here the CDR3 DNA reads TGTGCCAGCAGCCTACTCCCGGGACAGGCCACAGGGGAGCAGTACTTC.

The chain combines TRBV5-1 with TRBJ2-7, with 7 bases aligning to TRBD1. The CDR3 is 14 amino acids. The trim removed 5 bases at V and 1 base at J, leaving 6 bases unmatched. The germline V gene encodes CDR1 SGHRS and CDR2 YFSETQ. The CDR3 nucleotides are TGCGCCAGCAGACAGGGGCCGGGTTCCTACGAGCAGTACTTC. Its protein product is CASRQGPGSYEQYF.

The rearrangement uses TRBV19 and TRBJ1-4; 8 bases are a match to TRBD1. The CDR3 extends over 17 amino acids. CDR1 and CDR2 (germline): LNHDA, SQIVND (reference sequence). V gave up 5 bases and J gave up 1 base; unmatched junction bases: 9. The CDR3: CASSGGQGSLTNEKLFF. CDR3 bases: TGTGCCAGTAGTGGTGGACAGGGTTCCTTAACTAATGAAAAACTGTTTTTT.

This chain links TRBV11-3 with TRBJ2-2; the match to TRBD2 covers 7 bases. Germline V CDR1 and CDR2: SGHNT, YENEEA. Trimming cost V 5 bases and J 6 bases; bases outside gene matches: 15. The CDR3 covers 17 residues. This CDR3 reads CASSPEELAAWAGELFF. CDR3 coding DNA: TGTGCCAGCAGCCCAGAGGAGCTAGCGGCCTGGGCCGGGGAGCTGTTTTTT.

This rearrangement joins TRBV6-4 to TRBJ1-1; D not certain. The CDR3 loop spans 14 amino acids. V gave up 3 bases and J gave up 4 bases, with 12 bases separating them. Germline values: CDR1 MRHNA, CDR2 SNTAGT. The CDR3 reads CASSDGPVGTEAFF. As DNA, the CDR3 is TGTGCCAGCAGTGATGGACCCGTGGGCACTGAAGCTTTCTTT.

V gene TRBV6-6 combines with J gene TRBJ2-3; either TRBD1 or TRBD2 may supply D (5 bases each). Trimming took off 6 bases at V and 2 bases at J, with 12 bases between the two ends. Germline CDR1 and CDR2: MNHNY and SVGAGI (reference sequence). This CDR3 comprises 14 residues. The CDR3 loop reads CASSWGMTTDTQYF. CDR3 in DNA: TGTGCCAGCAGCTGGGGGATGACCACAGATACGCAGTATTTT.

This clone has only one observation. The chain has TRBV5-6 and TRBJ2-1; 11 nucleotides align to TRBD2. Germline-derived CDR1 and CDR2 are SGHDT and YYEEEE. The V and J ends lost 5 bases and 9 bases, in that order; junction bases with no gene match: 4. This CDR3 comprises 13 residues. CDR3 in amino acids: CASSSLAGAEQFF. The CDR3 DNA sequence: TGTGCCAGCAGTTCACTAGCGGGAGCTGAGCAGTTCTTC.

The chain joins TRBV4-1 to TRBJ2-1; TRBD1 aligns across 9 bases. The CDR3 runs to 17 residues. Germline CDR1 MGHRA, CDR2 YSYEKL. The trim removed 4 bases at V and 5 bases at J, leaving 12 bases unmatched. The CDR3 region has the DNA TGCGCCAGCAGCCTCCCCCCCCCGGGACAGGGAAACAATGAGCAGTTCTTC. Amino acids: CASSLPPPGQGNNEQFF.

The J gene is TRBJ2-7, the V gene TRBV19; a possible D gene is TRBD2 (6 bases). CDR1 is LNHDA and CDR2 is SQIVND in the germline V gene (reference sequence). Deletions cut 5 bases from V and 5 bases from J, with 22 bases between. The CDR3 runs 16 residues. The CDR3 sequence is CASSSPWMRDIHEQYF. The CDR3 DNA sequence: TGTGCCAGTAGTTCCCCGTGGATGCGGGATATCCACGAGCAGTACTTC. Based on the CDR3 plus reference TRBV19 and TRBJ2-7, the full variable domain is DGGITQSPKYLFRKEGQNVTLSCEQNLNHDAMYWYRQDPGQGLRLIYYSQIVNDFQKGDIAEGYSVSREKKESFPLTVTSAQKNPTAFYLCASSSPWMRDIHEQYFGPGTRLTVT.

Judged by abundance, this clone is medium-sized. V is TRBV29-1 and J is TRBJ1-1; D is uncertain. From germline, CDR1 is SQVTM and CDR2 ANQGSEA. There are 17 residues in the CDR3. Trimming took off 0 bases at V and 0 bases at J, with 17 bases between the two ends. CDR3 sequence reads: CSVEDLGYGVMNTEAFF. The CDR3 region has the DNA TGCAGCGTTGAAGATTTAGGTTACGGGGTGATGAACACTGAAGCTTTCTTT.